A single sample gave rise to the 30 T cell receptor beta chains below, sequenced in a study of identical twins. A single record per CDR3 protein comes from TCRdb applying MiXCR to the 5' RACE reads. The sample lists roughly 1.6 million distinct CDR3 sequences, around 33% occurring once. Sequenced: cord blood. These receptors were taken from a newborn girl in good health.

This chain connects TRBV7-2 to TRBJ1-1, with D possibly being TRBD1 (6 bases). Germline V gives CDR1 SGHTA, CDR2 FQGNSA. This CDR3 is 13 amino acids long. V lost 5 bases and J 7 bases, leaving 14 bases between the germline ends. CDR3 DNA sequence: TGTGCCAGCAGCCCACAGGGTTTAGGTGAAGCTTTCTTT. Its translation: CASSPQGLGEAFF.

The rearrangement joins TRBV6-6 to TRBJ1-2; D uncertain. Trimming stripped 0 bases from V and 5 bases from J, with 7 bases between. The CDR3 has 13 residues. Germline V gives CDR1 MNHNY, CDR2 SVGAGI (reference sequence). The CDR3 region is CASSYSSEYGYTF. CDR3 bases: TGTGCCAGCAGTTACTCGTCGGAGTATGGCTACACCTTC.

The chain has TRBV14 and TRBJ1-4; no clear D. Germline V gives CDR1 SGHDN, CDR2 FVKESK. V dropped 0 bases and J dropped 7 bases, with 9 bases sitting between them. This CDR3 region has 14 residues. The CDR3 DNA reads as TGTGCCAGCAGCCAAGATGCCAGGCGTGAAAAACTGTTTTTT. Translated, it gives CASSQDARREKLFF.

The chain joins TRBV10-3 to TRBJ2-7; 7 bases match TRBD2. V dropped 5 bases and J dropped 5; count of bases not matched to a gene: 9. Looked up from germline, CDR1 is ENHRY and CDR2 is SYGVKD. This CDR3 contains 14 residues. The CDR3 sequence is CAISLRGSTNEQYF. CDR3 DNA sequence: TGTGCCATCAGTCTGCGCGGGAGTACCAACGAGCAGTACTTC.

This clonotype occurred once. Its ends do not fully match the called genes, so a read error is possible. The rearrangement uses TRBV11-2 and TRBJ1-2; D is possibly TRBD1 (5 bases). This CDR3 comprises 16 residues. Germline assignment: CDR1 SGHAT and CDR2 FQNNGV. CDR3 nucleotides: TGTACCAGCAGCTTAGTCCCAGGGCCGGGTAACTATGGCTACACCTTC. It yields the protein CTSSLVPGPGNYGYTF.

This clonotype was counted only a few times. The CDR3 coding sequence is TGTGCCAGCAGTTACGGGGGGGGTGCAACTAATGAAAAACTGTTTTTT. Amino acids: CASSYGGGATNEKLFF. This chain joins TRBV6-6 and TRBJ1-4; possibly TRBD1 for D (5 bases). Per the germline V gene, CDR1 is MNHNY and CDR2 is SVGAGI (reference sequence). With 2 bases removed from V and 0 bases from J, the gap between germline ends came to 10 bases. There are 16 residues in the CDR3.

This clonotype was seen more than once but under ten times. V usage is TRBV20-1 and J usage is TRBJ2-3, with TRBD2 matching 8 bases. The germline gives CDR1 DFQATT, CDR2 SNEGSKA (reference sequence). The trim removed 6 bases at V and 1 base at J, leaving 18 bases unmatched. CDR3 length equals 18 residues. The CDR3 is CSALAGSGAGQGTDTQYF. CDR3 in DNA: TGCAGTGCCTTAGCGGGTAGCGGGGCCGGGCAGGGCACAGATACGCAGTATTTT.

This clonotype was found once. The rearrangement joins TRBV30 to TRBJ2-3, with 8 bases fitting TRBD2. The J segment lost 1 base and the V segment lost 2 bases, leaving 5 bases of the junction unmatched. CDR1 and CDR2 from the germline V gene are GTSNPN and SVGIG (reference sequence). CDR3 length: 15 residues. CDR3 sequence (DNA): TGTGCCTGGAGTATTGGTAGCGGGGGCACAGATACGCAGTATTTT. Protein: CAWSIGSGGTDTQYF. The entire variable domain, with the rest obtained from reference TRBV30 and TRBJ2-3, is as follows: SQTIHQWPATLVQPVGSPLSLECTVEGTSNPNLYWYRQAAGRGLQLLFYSVGIGQISSEVPQNLSASRPQDRQFILSSKKLLLSDSGFYLCAWSIGSGGTDTQYFGPGTRLTVL.

This clonotype showed up many times. V gene TRBV6-6 combines with J gene TRBJ2-7, with 8 bases identical to TRBD1. The CDR3 covers 16 residues. Losses at the gene ends were 3 bases for V and 1 base for J; bases not matched to a gene: 8. Germline CDR1 MNHNY, CDR2 SVGAGI (reference sequence). In DNA form, the CDR3 reads TGTGCCAGCAGTTATGGGGACAGGCTCATTTCCTACGAGCAGTACTTC. Amino acid sequence: CASSYGDRLISYEQYF.

The rearrangement links TRBV20-1 to TRBJ2-1, with no clear D. The CDR3 runs to 15 residues. The ends were cut back, 6 bases at V and 5 bases at J, with 20 bases in the middle. Germline assignment: CDR1 DFQATT and CDR2 SNEGSKA (reference sequence). The CDR3: CSAPKRQLLDNEQFF. CDR3 nucleotides: TGCAGTGCCCCTAAGAGACAATTACTGGACAATGAGCAGTTCTTC.

This clonotype was counted many times. The chain recombines TRBV10-3 with TRBJ2-3; D is perhaps TRBD2 (6 bases). The CDR3 consists of 15 residues. CDR1 and CDR2 (germline): ENHRY, SYGVKD. Trimming took 4 bases from V and 3 from J, leaving 14 bases between them. As DNA, the CDR3 is TGTGCCATCAGTGTTGGGGGGAAAAGGACAGATACGCAGTATTTT. This translates into CAISVGGKRTDTQYF.

As for this clonotype: One junction end does not reproduce the germline sequence, and a read error may be involved. The genes are TRBV15 and TRBJ2-7; 9 nucleotides align to TRBD2. Germline V gene data show CDR1 as LNHNV and CDR2 as YYDKDF (reference sequence). The CDR3 runs 15 residues. CDR3 in DNA: TGTGCCACCGGCAGAGCAGCGGGGGGCTCCTACGAGCAGTACTTC. This codes for CATGRAAGGSYEQYF.

This clonotype was found a few times. The V and J genes are TRBV20-1 and TRBJ2-3; TRBD2 aligns across 8 bases. This CDR3 is 14 amino acids long. CDR1 is DFQATT, CDR2 SNEGSKA, per germline (reference sequence). DNA for the CDR3: TGCAGCCTCTTAGCGGGGCCAAGCACAGATACGCAGTATTTT. Encoded protein: CSLLAGPSTDTQYF.

This clonotype came up a few times. The chain recombines TRBV20-1 with TRBJ2-3; 7 bases line up with TRBD1. The CDR3 contains 13 residues. CDR1 and CDR2 (germline): DFQATT, SNEGSKA (reference sequence). The V segment lost 6 bases and the J segment 1 base; nucleotides outside the gene matches: 4. This CDR3 is CSANRGGTDTQYF. The CDR3 region has the DNA TGCAGTGCCAACAGGGGCGGCACAGATACGCAGTATTTT.

This chain uses TRBV29-1 with TRBJ1-5; D gene ambiguous. The germline V gene encodes CDR1 SQVTM and CDR2 ANQGSEA. This CDR3 has 12 residues. Trimming pared 4 bases from V and 4 bases from J, leaving 8 bases between. DNA for the CDR3: TGCAGCGTTGCAGGTACAAATCAGCCCCAGCATTTT. It translates to CSVAGTNQPQHF.

The genes are TRBV5-1 and TRBJ2-1; 8 nucleotides align to TRBD1. After removal of 0 bases from V and 5 bases from J, the junction contained 4 bases not matched to a gene. The CDR3 totals 15 residues. Germline CDR1 reads SGHRS; CDR2 reads YFSETQ. CDR3 residues: CASSLDGTGNNEQFF. In DNA, the CDR3 is TGCGCCAGCAGCTTGGACGGGACAGGAAACAATGAGCAGTTCTTC.

This clonotype showed up many times. The V and J genes are TRBV25-1 and TRBJ2-7; the D is unclear. The length of the CDR3 is 11 residues. Deletions cut 10 bases from V and 0 bases from J, with 7 bases between. Germline CDR1 is MGHDK and CDR2 is SYGVNS. Written as DNA, the CDR3 is TGTGCCACCACGATCTCCTACGAGCAGTACTTC. Amino acid sequence: CATTISYEQYF.

A few counts support this clonotype. This sequence joins TRBV5-1 and TRBJ1-1; D may be TRBD1 (5 bases). Trimming shortened V by 3 bases and J by 4 bases, and 16 bases separated the two germline ends. Germline CDR1 SGHRS, CDR2 YFSETQ. The CDR3 is 15 residues long. The CDR3 spells CASSSTGPRGTEAFF. The CDR3, as DNA: TGCGCCAGCAGCTCAACAGGACCCCGGGGCACTGAAGCTTTCTTT.

This chain uses TRBV25-1 with TRBJ1-5; 8 bases agree with TRBD1. The CDR3 sequence is 15 residues long. Germline lookup yields CDR1 MGHDK and CDR2 SYGVNS. With V trimmed by 0 bases and J by 6 bases, 4 bases remained unmatched. CDR3 in amino acids: CASSEYPGQGQPQHF. Written as DNA, the CDR3 is TGTGCCAGCAGTGAATATCCTGGACAGGGTCAGCCCCAGCATTTT.

The gene calls are TRBV20-1 and TRBJ2-1; 8 bases map to TRBD2. Germline assignment: CDR1 DFQATT and CDR2 SNEGSKA (reference sequence). V gave up 6 bases and J gave up 9 bases; unmatched junction bases: 13. The CDR3 length is 14 residues. The CDR3 DNA follows: TGCAGTGCCAAAGGGGGGACTAGGAGGGCTGAGCAGTTCTTC. Residues: CSAKGGTRRAEQFF.

This chain uses TRBV20-1 with TRBJ1-6, with D unclear. The CDR3 sequence is 16 residues long. The V end was cut by 6 bases, the J end by 6 bases, with 21 bases between. CDR1 and CDR2 (germline): DFQATT, SNEGSKA (reference sequence). This chain's CDR3 is CSAPTPSGRLNSPLHF. The CDR3 DNA follows: TGCAGTGCCCCTACTCCTTCAGGTCGGCTTAATTCACCCCTCCACTTT.

The sample holds a few counts of this clonotype. The rearrangement joins TRBV2 to TRBJ1-2, with unresolved D. The V gene's germline CDR1 is SNHLY and CDR2 FYNNEI. The CDR3 is 12 residues long. The germline V and J ends were trimmed by 6 bases and 7 bases, with 12 bases remaining between them. The DNA for the CDR3 is TGTGCCAGCAGCCCTGGGTTAAGTGGCTACACCTTC. Residues: CASSPGLSGYTF.

V usage is TRBV6-1 and J usage is TRBJ2-1, with 7 bases that match TRBD2. Trimming took 2 bases from V and 11 from J; bases not matched to a gene: 6. CDR1 is MNHNS and CDR2 is SASEGT in the germline V gene. The CDR3 extends over 13 amino acids. CDR3 DNA: TGTGCCAGCAGTGAATTGCGGGGGACCAAGCAGTTCTTC. It translates to CASSELRGTKQFF.

The count of this clonotype is one. This chain joins TRBV10-1 and TRBJ2-7; 8 bases line up with TRBD1. Per the germline V gene, CDR1 is WNHNN and CDR2 is SYGVQD (reference sequence). J lost 3 bases, V lost 1 base, and 8 bases had no gene match. The CDR3 is made up of 16 amino acids. The CDR3 coding sequence is TGCGCCAGCAGTGAGTATCAGGGGGCAACGAACTACGAGCAGTACTTC. Translating gives CASSEYQGATNYEQYF.

Concerning this clonotype itself: At one boundary the junction diverges from the germline segment, which might be a read error. Written as DNA, the CDR3 is TGTGCCGGCTCACCGGGCGTAGAGTTTCAGTTCTTC. Protein sequence: CAGSPGVEFQFF. The V gene is TRBV18, the J gene TRBJ2-1; D is unclear. This CDR3 comprises 12 residues. Germline CDR1 reads KGHSH; CDR2 reads LQKENI.

The chain joins TRBV24-1 to TRBJ2-5, with TRBD1 as a possible D gene (5 bases). V was shortened by 0 bases and J by 4 bases, with 11 bases between the two germline ends. CDR3 length equals 15 residues. In germline, CDR1 is KGHDR, CDR2 SFDVKD. This CDR3 reads CATSDLAGRGETQYF. CDR3 sequence (DNA): TGTGCCACCAGTGATTTGGCAGGAAGGGGAGAGACCCAGTACTTC.

This clonotype was picked up a small number of times. The V and J genes are TRBV29-1 and TRBJ1-2, with D possibly matching TRBD1 (5 bases). The CDR3 has 12 amino acids. CDR1 and CDR2 (germline): SQVTM, ANQGSEA. V was pared by 1 base and J by 8 bases, with 11 bases between. CDR3 residues: CSVEVGVWGYTF. DNA of the CDR3: TGCAGCGTTGAAGTGGGGGTGTGGGGCTACACCTTC. Variable domain in full (rest from reference TRBV29-1 and TRBJ1-2): SAVISQKPSRDICQRGTSLTIQCQVDSQVTMMFWYRQQPGQSLTLIATANQGSEATYESGFVIDKFPISRPNLTFSTLTVSNMSPEDSSIYLCSVEVGVWGYTFGSGTRLTVV.

The rearrangement joins TRBV7-8 to TRBJ2-1; tentatively, D is TRBD1 or TRBD2 (5 bases each). The CDR3 is 14 residues long. Germline values: CDR1 SGHVS, CDR2 FQNEAQ. V was cut by 4 bases and J by 5 bases, with 12 bases left in between. CDR3 sequence: CASSSGPHNNEQFF. For the CDR3, the DNA is TGTGCCAGCAGCTCGGGACCCCACAACAATGAGCAGTTCTTC.

This clonotype has just a few counts. V and J are TRBV13 and TRBJ2-7; 10 bases align to TRBD2. CDR1 PRHDT and CDR2 FYEKMQ come from the germline V gene (reference sequence). The CDR3 is 16 amino acids. V lost 7 bases, J lost 7 bases, and 16 bases stayed unmatched. The CDR3 is CASTPGALAGVGEQYF. The CDR3 DNA is TGTGCCAGCACCCCTGGAGCCCTAGCGGGAGTGGGTGAGCAGTACTTC.

This clonotype was counted between two and nine times. The chain combines TRBV20-1 with TRBJ1-4, with TRBD1 matching over 7 bases. The CDR3 totals 15 residues. Trimming removed 6 bases from V and 7 bases from J; junction bases left unmatched: 14. CDR1 and CDR2 (germline): DFQATT, SNEGSKA (reference sequence). The DNA of the CDR3 is TGCAGTGCGGCGAGGCCGGGACAGACCCCTGAAAAACTGTTTTTT. Translated, it gives CSAARPGQTPEKLFF.